The 23 T cell receptor beta chains reported below all come from one sample, sequenced in a study of shared clonotypes between healthy human individuals. Sequencing was performed with immunoSEQ multiplex PCR; in TCRdb, only in-frame clones are kept and a portion is missing. In the table there are approximately 1.9 million clones, around 93% of which are singletons. Naive CD8 cells were CD45RO-negative, positively selected for CCR7, excluding terminally differentiated effector memory CD45RA+ cells. The sequenced sample was naive CD8+ T cells from PBMCs. The receptors originated from a man between 18 and 35 years old in good health. Some clones in this sample may be carry-over from other donors' samples.

This chain connects TRBV28 to TRBJ2-4; unclear D gene. In germline, CDR1 is MDHEN, CDR2 SYDVKM. CDR3 length: 11 residues. V gave up 4 bases and J gave up 6 bases, with 4 bases separating them. The CDR3 here is CASSSTNIQYF. CDR3 sequence (DNA): TGTGCCAGCAGTTCAACAAACATTCAGTACTTC.

The rearrangement joins TRBV6-1 to TRBJ2-2, with unresolved D. The V gene's germline CDR1 is MNHNS and CDR2 SASEGT. V was clipped by 6 bases and J by 2 bases, with 7 bases between them. This CDR3 has 13 residues. The CDR3 DNA reads TGTGCCAGCAGCACACCTAACACCGGGGAGCTGTTTTTT. This translates into CASSTPNTGELFF.

As concerns this clone: The sample carries other DNA sequences with the same CDR3. V and J are TRBV25-1 and TRBJ2-5; no clear D. With the DNA end fitting TRBJ2-7 better, the J assignment may be wrong. This CDR3 is 13 amino acids long. Germline-derived CDR1 and CDR2 are MGHDK and SYGVNS. CDR3 sequence (DNA): TGTGCCAGCAGTGAGCTGGCCTCCTACGAGCAGTACTTC. Protein product: CASSELASYEQYF.

This clone was picked up one time. CDR3 nucleotides: TGTGCCAGCAGCGCCCGGGACACCCGTTTATCGGGGGAGCAGTACTTC. The encoded protein is CASSARDTRLSGEQYF. The J gene is TRBJ2-7, the V gene TRBV9, with a weak D call TRBD1 (6 bases). The CDR3 runs to 16 residues. Trimming pared 3 bases from V and 7 bases from J, leaving 23 bases between. The V gene's germline CDR1 is SGDLS and CDR2 YYNGEE.

The V gene is TRBV5-1, the J gene TRBJ2-1; perhaps TRBD1 as D (5 bases). CDR3 length: 14 amino acids. Between the trimmed V and J ends, which lost 1 base and 6 bases, there was a span of 11 bases. The germline gives CDR1 SGHRS, CDR2 YFSETQ. CDR3 region: CASSLPQGSNEQFF. The CDR3 DNA sequence: TGCGCCAGCAGCTTGCCCCAGGGTTCCAATGAGCAGTTCTTC.

The gene calls are TRBV7-9 and TRBJ2-7, with D uncertain. Germline V gene sequence: CDR1 SEHNR, CDR2 FQNEAQ (reference sequence). The CDR3 totals 14 residues. The V and J ends lost 5 bases and 4 bases respectively, with 15 bases between them. CDR3 loop: CASSVVGFDYEQYF. The CDR3 DNA reads TGTGCCAGCAGCGTGGTTGGGTTTGATTACGAGCAGTACTTC.

This chain joins TRBV29-1 and TRBJ2-4; D call uncertain. Germline loops: CDR1 SQVTM, CDR2 ANQGSEA. The V end lost 4 bases, the J end lost 1 base, and 11 bases lay between the germline ends. This CDR3 comprises 14 residues. Here the CDR3 reads CSVVFPGAKNIQYF. The CDR3 DNA follows: TGCAGCGTTGTCTTCCCCGGGGCCAAAAACATTCAGTACTTC. The full variable domain, with the rest looked up from reference TRBV29-1 and TRBJ2-4, is SAVISQKPSRDICQRGTSLTIQCQVDSQVTMMFWYRQQPGQSLTLIATANQGSEATYESGFVIDKFPISRPNLTFSTLTVSNMSPEDSSIYLCSVVFPGAKNIQYFGAGTRLSVL.

Only one count was recorded for this clone. The chain links TRBV4-3 to TRBJ2-1; D perhaps matches TRBD2 (6 bases). From germline, CDR1 is LGHNA and CDR2 YSLEER. This CDR3 region has 18 residues. V was cut by 2 bases and J by 0 bases, with 17 bases left in between. This chain's CDR3 is CASSQQVFAGSSYNEQFF. The CDR3, as DNA: TGCGCCAGCAGCCAACAAGTATTCGCGGGGAGCTCCTACAATGAGCAGTTCTTC.

In this sample, this clone turned up once. This chain connects TRBV28 to TRBJ2-5, with TRBD2 identical over 11 bases. This CDR3 spans 16 amino acids. The ends lost 6 bases at V and 0 bases at J; junction bases unmatched: 6. The germline CDR1 and CDR2 sequences are MDHEN and SYDVKM. The CDR3 sequence is CASSPGLAEYQETQYF. CDR3 DNA sequence: TGTGCCAGCAGCCCGGGACTAGCGGAGTACCAAGAGACCCAGTACTTC.

The J gene is TRBJ2-7, the V gene TRBV5-4; 10 bases map to TRBD1. Germline-derived CDR1 and CDR2 are SGHNT and YYREEE (reference sequence). J lost 5 bases, V lost 3 bases, and 2 bases had no gene match. This CDR3 has 13 residues. The CDR3 nucleotides read TGTGCCAGCAGCTGGGACAGGGGCCACGAGCAGTACTTC. This sequence encodes CASSWDRGHEQYF.

V usage is TRBV9 and J usage is TRBJ2-2; 7 nucleotides agree with TRBD1. Trimming at V came to 3 bases and at J to 5 bases, leaving 10 bases not matched to a gene. The germline V gene has CDR1 SGDLS and CDR2 YYNGEE. The CDR3 totals 16 residues. The CDR3: CASSERGQAGTGELFF. CDR3 coding DNA: TGTGCCAGCAGCGAACGCGGACAGGCTGGAACCGGGGAGCTGTTTTTT.

The gene calls are TRBV7-6 and TRBJ2-7; D is unresolved. The CDR3 sequence is 17 residues long. V was pared by 6 bases and J by 1 base, with 22 bases between. CDR1 SGHVS and CDR2 FNYEAQ come from the germline V gene. In nucleotides, the CDR3 is TGTGCCAGCAGTCCGTTACCGGGTCCCGCCCAATCCTACGAGCAGTACTTC. The encoded protein is CASSPLPGPAQSYEQYF.

The rearrangement links TRBV11-1 to TRBJ1-1, with a tentative D call TRBD1 (6 bases). The germline gives CDR1 SGHAT, CDR2 FQDESV (reference sequence). This CDR3 spans 13 amino acids. The V end lost 5 bases, the J end lost 6 bases, and 13 bases lay between the germline ends. CDR3 sequence reads: CASSNDRMAEAFF. The CDR3 DNA is TGTGCCAGCAGCAACGACAGGATGGCTGAAGCTTTCTTT.

This chain links TRBV7-9 with TRBJ2-5; D gene uncertain. The V end was cut by 1 base, the J end by 3 bases, with 12 bases between. This CDR3 is built from 15 residues. CDR1 and CDR2 (germline): SEHNR, FQNEAQ (reference sequence). The CDR3, as DNA: TGTGCCAGCAGCTTAGAGGTGGGATTAAAAGAGACCCAGTACTTC. It translates to CASSLEVGLKETQYF.

This rearrangement joins TRBV2 to TRBJ2-7; D remains unclear. Germline V gives CDR1 SNHLY, CDR2 FYNNEI. This CDR3 region has 14 residues. The V end was cut by 3 bases, the J end by 13 bases, with 22 bases between. The CDR3 reads CASSDPGRVSGYYF. The DNA for the CDR3 is TGTGCCAGCAGTGACCCTGGCCGGGTGTCAGGCTATTACTTC.

This rearrangement joins TRBV6-5 to TRBJ2-1; 7 bases fit TRBD1. Germline V gene sequence: CDR1 MNHEY, CDR2 SVGAGI. There are 11 residues in the CDR3. J gave up 4 bases and V 10 bases, and 1 base lay outside the gene matches. The CDR3 reads CATTGYNEQFF. The CDR3 bases are TGTGCCACGACAGGGTACAATGAGCAGTTCTTC.

The chain employs TRBV11-3 and TRBJ2-3, with D maybe TRBD2 (5 bases). The germline V gene has CDR1 SGHNT and CDR2 YENEEA. This CDR3 is 14 amino acids long. The V end was cut by 5 bases, the J end by 3 bases, with 12 bases between. CDR3 sequence reads: CASSVSEVTDTQYF. In DNA form, the CDR3 reads TGTGCCAGCAGCGTTAGCGAAGTTACAGATACGCAGTATTTT.

This clone was detected only once. This chain joins TRBV27 and TRBJ2-7; perhaps TRBD1 as D (5 bases). The germline CDR1 and CDR2 sequences are MNHEY and SMNVEV (reference sequence). The CDR3 runs 14 residues. Trimming took 4 bases from V and 4 from J, leaving 14 bases between them. CDR3 DNA sequence: TGTGCCAGCAGTTGGGGCGGAAATTTATACGAGCAGTACTTC. Translating gives CASSWGGNLYEQYF.

The rearrangement joins TRBV7-6 to TRBJ1-1, with no clear D. The CDR3 extends over 14 amino acids. Trimming pared 0 bases from V and 0 bases from J, leaving 5 bases between. Per the germline V gene, CDR1 is SGHVS and CDR2 is FNYEAQ. The CDR3 region is CASSLAVLNTEAFF. CDR3 in DNA: TGTGCCAGCAGCTTAGCTGTCTTGAACACTGAAGCTTTCTTT.

The chain employs TRBV18 and TRBJ2-5, with 7 bases aligning to TRBD2. The trim removed 0 bases at V and 3 bases at J, leaving 4 bases unmatched. This CDR3 comprises 15 residues. CDR1 and CDR2 from the germline V gene are KGHSH and LQKENI. DNA for the CDR3: TGTGCCAGCTCACCACCAGTTGCGGGAGAAGAGACCCAGTACTTC. Its protein product is CASSPPVAGEETQYF.

The rearrangement joins TRBV6-6 to TRBJ1-5; D unresolved. Germline V gives CDR1 MNHNY, CDR2 SVGAGI (reference sequence). This CDR3 is built from 14 residues. V was trimmed by 2 bases and J by 0 bases, leaving 5 bases between them. The CDR3: CASSYPNSNQPQHF. The CDR3 DNA sequence: TGTGCCAGCAGTTACCCGAATAGCAATCAGCCCCAGCATTTT.

This clone was found once. This rearrangement joins TRBV29-1 to TRBJ2-1; no definite D call. Trimming removed 0 bases at V and 9 bases at J, with 12 bases between. Germline V gives CDR1 SQVTM, CDR2 ANQGSEA. The CDR3 consists of 13 residues. The CDR3 DNA reads TGCAGCGTTGAAGATCTTGGCTATCCTGAGCAGTTCTTC. Its protein product is CSVEDLGYPEQFF.

This clone was seen a single time. CDR3: CASSLSFNTASGYTF. The CDR3 nucleotides are TGTGCCAGCAGCCTTTCGTTTAATACCGCAAGTGGCTACACCTTC. V and J are TRBV11-2 and TRBJ1-2; D unclear. This CDR3 has 15 amino acids. V was trimmed by 5 bases and J by 7 bases, leaving 20 bases between them. Germline V gene lookup returns CDR1 SGHAT and CDR2 FQNNGV.